Listed below are T cell receptor beta chains from one sample, sequenced in a study of chemoradiotherapy in HPV16-positive cancers. Libraries were prepared by immunoSEQ multiplex PCR; TCRdb keeps only in-frame clonotypes and omits some of them. The sample lists some 25,000 clones; less than 95% were seen once. The sample was acquired from a patient who underwent chemoradiotherapy. These receptors were taken from a human donor with HPV-associated anogenital cancer. CDR3s include the opening cysteine and the closing phenylalanine or tryptophan. The order of the fields is V gene, J gene, clone size, D gene, CDR3 DNA, CDR3 protein. D genes are given only for firm matches. Only part of the rows carry a size: once, few, many, or a class if the clone is expanded.

>TRBV19|TRBJ1-2|NA|TRBD1
TGTGCCAGTAGTGTGACAGGGCTGAACTATGGCTACACCTTC
CASSVTGLNYGYTF
>TRBV7-9|TRBJ2-3|NA|TRBD1
TGTGCCAGCAGCTTAGGAGGGGGCATCACAGATACGCAGTATTTT
CASSLGGGITDTQYF
>TRBV28|TRBJ1-5|NA|TRBD1
TGTGCCAGCAGCGAACAGGGGTTGAGCAATCAGCCCCAGCATTTT
CASSEQGLSNQPQHF
>TRBV5-6|TRBJ2-7|NA|TRBD1
TGTGCCAGCAGCTTGGCCCAGGACAGGGGAGACGAGCAGTACTTC
CASSLAQDRGDEQYF
>TRBV27|TRBJ1-6|NA|NA
TGTGCCAGCAGTTTATCACGAGGGATCTCACCCCTCCACTTT
CASSLSRGISPLHF
>TRBV12-5|TRBJ2-1|NA|TRBD1
TGTGCTAGTGGTTTGGGCCTCACTCCGACAGGGGCCAATGAGCAGTTCTTC
CASGLGLTPTGANEQFF
>TRBV13|TRBJ2-7|once|TRBD1
TGTGCCAGCAGCTTCCTCGACAGGGAAGAGCAGTACTTC
CASSFLDREEQYF
>TRBV5-1|TRBJ2-2|NA|TRBD1
TGCGCCAGCAGCTTGGTACAGGGACAGGGGACCGGGGAGCTGTTTTTT
CASSLVQGQGTGELFF
>TRBV6-1|TRBJ2-3|NA|TRBD2
TGTGCCAGCAGTGAAGCCCCTAGCGGGGGCGCAGATACGCAGTATTTT
CASSEAPSGGADTQYF
>TRBV7-6|TRBJ2-7|large|NA
TGTGCCAGCAGCTTAAGAGAAAGCTCCTACGAGCAGTACTTC
CASSLRESSYEQYF
>TRBV29-1|TRBJ2-7|NA|NA
TGCAGCGTTGCCGGGACCTCCTACGAGCAGTACTTC
CSVAGTSYEQYF
>TRBV2|TRBJ2-3|once|NA
TGTGCCAGCAGCGTTAGCACAGATACGCAGTATTTT
CASSVSTDTQYF
>TRBV28|TRBJ1-2|NA|NA
TGTGCCAGCAGTTTTAGTAAGGGGCTCGGCTACACCTTC
CASSFSKGLGYTF
>TRBV5-1|TRBJ2-6|once|NA
TGCGCCAGCTCTCCCCCAGGGGCTGGGGCCAACGTCCTGACTTTC
CASSPPGAGANVLTF
>TRBV4-1|TRBJ2-2|NA|NA
TGCGCCAGCAGCCAAGGGACCGGGAAGAACACCGGGGAGCTGTTTTTT
CASSQGTGKNTGELFF
>TRBV6-6|TRBJ1-5|NA|NA
TGTGCCAGCAGCCGACAGCCGAATCAGCCCCAGCATTTT
CASSRQPNQPQHF
>TRBV7-9|TRBJ2-2|NA|NA
TGTGCCAGCAGCTTACCCCAGAACACCGGGGAGCTGTTTTTT
CASSLPQNTGELFF
>TRBV5-1|TRBJ2-5|NA|TRBD2
TGCGCCAGCAGCTTTACTAGCGGGACCCAAGAGACCCAGTACTTC
CASSFTSGTQETQYF
>TRBV27|TRBJ2-1|NA|NA
TGTGCCAGCACCTTACAGGGCCCCATGTACAATGAGCAGTTCTTC
CASTLQGPMYNEQFF
>TRBV6-1|TRBJ1-5|NA|NA
TGTGCCAGCAGCCAGAGGCGGGGAAACAATCAGCCCCAGCATTTT
CASSQRRGNNQPQHF
>TRBV11-2|TRBJ2-5|NA|NA
TGTGCCAGCAGCTCTCCTCGGGACGGGCTGCGGGAGACCCAGTACTTC
CASSSPRDGLRETQYF
>TRBV6-5|TRBJ2-1|NA|NA
TGTGCCAGCAGTTACTCGTCAGGGGAGGCCTACAATGAGCAGTTCTTC
CASSYSSGEAYNEQFF